This T cell receptor beta chain was profiled in a study of T cell repertoires in cytomegalovirus infection. Study background: A matching HLA type, together with CMV infection, was signaled by public TCR beta signatures.

This clonotype was seen ten or more times. Its antigen is not known. In TCRdb, the reads were re-called with MiXCR into one record per CDR3 protein. This sample has about 180,000 distinct CDR3 sequences, with about 18% found just once. Study results and limitations: Of the TCR beta families, the public ones yielded a cumulative frequency that identified carriers of CMV plus the relevant HLA. What dominated the ex vivo response were HLA-C-restricted CMV-specific TCR beta clonotypes.

The length of the CDR3 is 13 residues. Trimming took off 4 bases at V and 4 bases at J, with 13 bases between the two ends. Germline-derived CDR1 and CDR2 are DFQATT and SNEGSKA (reference sequence). This TCR derives from a human donor in good health (CMV status not recorded). Some clones in this sample may be carry-over from other donors' samples. The specimen sequenced was CD8+ T cells from PBMCs. This chain connects TRBV20-1 to TRBJ1-1, with D perhaps matching TRBD1 (5 bases). The CDR3 sequence is CSAKGFESTEAFF. As DNA, the CDR3 is TGCAGTGCTAAGGGGTTCGAAAGCACTGAAGCTTTCTTT.